This paragraph covers one T cell receptor (beta chain) sequence. The antigen is not known. V trimming: 4 bases; J trimming: 9 bases; junction bases outside the gene matches: 10. The CDR3 consists of 14 residues. The germline V gene has CDR1 SGHTA and CDR2 FQGNSA. This sample is part of a study of T cell responses to AZD1222 COVID-19 vaccine. As for the study in general: Both about-4-week and about-12-week second-dose recipients were combined.

Study-wide results and caveats: Unmutated variant regions reportedly attract nearly half of all spike-specific TCRs. The study identified only five or six AZD1222 recipients as seropositive at baseline.

Profiling relied on immunoSEQ multiplex PCR, and the TCRdb table lists in-frame clones only, not all of them. This sample has 150,000 to 200,000 clones, with 88% found just once. The genes are TRBV7-2 and TRBJ2-5; 8 nucleotides match TRBD1. The receptor was isolated from an adult in good health. Sample: peripheral blood, taken on day 0 of AZD1222 vaccination. CDR3 protein: CASSSGQGRSPQYF. DNA of the CDR3: TGTGCCAGCAGCTCCGGACAGGGCCGAAGCCCCCAGTACTTC.